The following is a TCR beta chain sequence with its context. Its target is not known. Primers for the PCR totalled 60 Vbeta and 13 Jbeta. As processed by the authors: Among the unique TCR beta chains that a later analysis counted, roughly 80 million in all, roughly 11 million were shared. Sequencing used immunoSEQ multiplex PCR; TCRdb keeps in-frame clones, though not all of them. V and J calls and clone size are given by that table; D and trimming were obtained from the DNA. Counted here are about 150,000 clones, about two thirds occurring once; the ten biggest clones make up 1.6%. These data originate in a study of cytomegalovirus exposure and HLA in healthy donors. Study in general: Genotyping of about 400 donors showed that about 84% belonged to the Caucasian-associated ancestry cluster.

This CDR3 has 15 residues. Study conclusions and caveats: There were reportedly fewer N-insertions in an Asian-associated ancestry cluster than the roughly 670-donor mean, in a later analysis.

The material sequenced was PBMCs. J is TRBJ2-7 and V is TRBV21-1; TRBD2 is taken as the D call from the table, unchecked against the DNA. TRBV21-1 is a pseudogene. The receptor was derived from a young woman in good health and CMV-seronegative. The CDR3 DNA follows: TGTGCCAGCAGCACTCTAGCGGGGGGATCCTACGAGCAGTACTTC. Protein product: CASSTLAGGSYEQYF.